The sequence of this TCR beta chain was determined in a study of T cell responses to AZD1222 COVID-19 vaccine. Study-wide findings and caveats: Two AZD1222 administrations were followed by greater Spike-specific TCR breadth and depth.

The CDR3 has 13 amino acids. Germline CDR1 reads SGHTA; CDR2 reads FQGTGA. Trimming pared 5 bases from V and 7 bases from J, leaving 14 bases between. About this clone itself: Its antigen is undetermined.

The method was immunoSEQ multiplex PCR; TCRdb's version includes in-frame clones alone and lacks a portion of them. The sample yields about 190,000 clones, approximately 92% seen once. This sample comprised peripheral blood, obtained 28 days after the second dose of the MenACWY control vaccine. This receptor was taken from an adult who received the MenACWY meningococcal vaccine as a control. The chain couples TRBV7-3 to TRBJ1-2; the D is unclear. CDR3 in DNA: TGTGCCAGCAGCCCAGATCGGGCGGCTGGCTACACCTTC. It codes for CASSPDRAAGYTF.